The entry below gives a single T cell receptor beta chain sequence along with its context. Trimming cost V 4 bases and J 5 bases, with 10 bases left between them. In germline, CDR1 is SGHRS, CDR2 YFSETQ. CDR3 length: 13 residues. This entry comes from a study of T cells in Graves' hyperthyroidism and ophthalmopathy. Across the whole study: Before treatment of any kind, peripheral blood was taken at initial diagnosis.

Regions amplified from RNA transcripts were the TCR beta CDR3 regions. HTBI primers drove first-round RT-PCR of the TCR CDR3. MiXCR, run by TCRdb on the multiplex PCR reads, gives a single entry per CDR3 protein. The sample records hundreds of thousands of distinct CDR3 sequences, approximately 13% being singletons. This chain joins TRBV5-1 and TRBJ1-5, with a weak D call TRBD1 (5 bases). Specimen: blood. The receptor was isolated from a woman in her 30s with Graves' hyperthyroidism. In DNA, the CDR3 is TGCGCCAGCAGCCTCGGGGACGATCAGCCCCAGCATTTT. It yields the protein CASSLGDDQPQHF.